The present T cell receptor (beta chain) was sequenced within a study of blood T cell repertoires in COVID-19. Study-level background: Samples representing acute and convalescent COVID-19 were sourced from the United States, Italy and Spain. T cells, B-cell-depleted T cells, or PBMCs supplied cDNA or gDNA.

With 0 bases clipped from V and 1 base from J, the junction kept 7 bases outside the gene matches. Germline lookup yields CDR1 SGHRS and CDR2 YFSETQ. This CDR3 is 18 amino acids long. Authors' methods: It was from reference gene primer amplification that nucleated cell counts were estimated. Profiled with immunoSEQ multiplex PCR; TCRdb holds only in-frame clones, not every one. The DNA gave D and trimming, while V, J and clone size come from that table. The repertoire includes under 45,000 clones, roughly 85% of them detected once, and under 9% sits in the top ten. Sequencing input: peripheral blood. The clonotype was recovered from a man in his sixties with active COVID-19. The chain joins TRBV5-1 to TRBJ2-3; 11 bases are a match to TRBD2. CDR3 DNA sequence: TGCGCCAGCAGCTTGGGAGTAGCGGGAGGGCCGGGCACAGATACGCAGTATTTT. Its protein product is CASSLGVAGGPGTDTQYF.